The rows below give T cell receptor beta chains drawn from one sample of a study of blood T cell repertoires in COVID-19. Profiled with immunoSEQ multiplex PCR; TCRdb holds only in-frame clones, not every one. Seen here are some 510,000 clones, approximately 87% observed once, and the top ten hold around 1.9%. The sequencing input was PBMCs or T cells enriched from blood (not recorded which). The source is a woman aged 40 to 50 who had recovered from COVID-19. Each CDR3 is given with its conserved first and last residue. The D gene is left open where the match is weak. Expanded clones are given a class, and other clones once, few, many or no size at all.

D gene	J gene	clone size	V gene	CDR3 DNA	CDR3 protein
TRBD2	TRBJ2-3	.	TRBV4-2	TGTGCCAGCAGCCAAGATGCGGGAGCTACGCAGTATTTT	CASSQDAGATQYF
TRBD1	TRBJ1-5	once	TRBV29-1	TGCAGCGTTGAAGCTGACAGGGGTCAGCCCCAGCATTTT	CSVEADRGQPQHF
TRBD1	TRBJ2-5	.	TRBV4-1	TGCGCCAGCAACCAACAAGGGACAGGGGAAGAGACCCAGTACTTC	CASNQQGTGEETQYF
.	TRBJ1-2	.	TRBV24-1	TGTGCCACCAGTGACTCGACAGAAAACTATGGCTACACCTTC	CATSDSTENYGYTF
.	TRBJ2-4	.	TRBV7-2	TGTGCCAGCAGCTATAGGGGCCAAAACATTCAGTACTTC	CASSYRGQNIQYF
.	TRBJ1-5	.	TRBV5-5	TGTGCCAGCAGCTCACAGGGAGGGCAAAATCAGCCCCAGCATTTT	CASSSQGGQNQPQHF
.	TRBJ2-7	.	TRBV27	TGTGCCAGCAGTTTAATAGTCGGGAGTTCCTACGAGCAGTACTTC	CASSLIVGSSYEQYF
.	TRBJ1-6	once	TRBV7-9	TGTGCCAGCAGCTTAGTCCTTGGGGGCTTGGGGAATTCACCCCTCCACTTT	CASSLVLGGLGNSPLHF
TRBD2	TRBJ2-1	.	TRBV18	TGTGCCAGCTCACCACCGCACAGCGGGAGGTACAATGAGCAGTTCTTC	CASSPPHSGRYNEQFF
.	TRBJ2-3	once	TRBV28	TGTGCCAGCACACAGTCGGCAGATACGCAGTATTTT	CASTQSADTQYF
.	TRBJ1-3	.	TRBV7-9	TGTGCCAGCAGCGGGCCAGGGAAGGACACCATATATTTT	CASSGPGKDTIYF
.	TRBJ1-3	.	TRBV19	TGTGCCAGTAGTATAGGCCGAGGAGGAAACACCATATATTTT	CASSIGRGGNTIYF
.	TRBJ1-4	.	TRBV12-3/TRBV12-4	TGTGCCAGCAGTCTGAGGGGGGAGGGAAAACTGTTTTTT	CASSLRGEGKLFF
.	TRBJ2-7	.	TRBV18	TGTGCCAGCTCACCAACCCACCAGGGAACCTACGAGCAGTACTTC	CASSPTHQGTYEQYF
TRBD1	TRBJ1-2	.	TRBV18	TGTGCCAGCTCACCACCGTCAGGGACAGGGGGCGGTGGCTACACCTTC	CASSPPSGTGGGGYTF
.	TRBJ1-5	.	TRBV10-3	TGTGCCATCGGAGGAGCGCTTGGGGATCAGCCCCAGCATTTT	CAIGGALGDQPQHF
.	TRBJ2-7	.	TRBV5-1	TGCGCCAGCAGCACGACAGGCTCCTACGAGCAGTACTTC	CASSTTGSYEQYF
.	TRBJ1-2	.	TRBV18	TGTGCCAGCTCGGACCAACAGGGTAATCAGAATGGCTACACCTTC	CASSDQQGNQNGYTF
TRBD1	TRBJ2-7	once	TRBV9	TGTGCCAGCAGCGCCGGGACAGGAGAGGCCGAGCAGTACTTC	CASSAGTGEAEQYF
TRBD1	TRBJ2-2	.	TRBV5-1	TGCGCCAGCAGCCGGGGACAGGGGGCCACCGGGGAGCTGTTTTTT	CASSRGQGATGELFF
.	TRBJ2-2	.	TRBV6-2/TRBV6-3	TGTGCCAGCAGTTACCTCTCGCGGACCGGGGAGCTGTTTTTT	CASSYLSRTGELFF
.	TRBJ1-5	few	TRBV2	TGTGCCAGCAGTGCGAACAGCCTCCCCCAGCCCCAGCATTTT	CASSANSLPQPQHF
.	TRBJ2-1	.	TRBV13	TGTGCCAGCAGCCTCGAAAGGGGATGGGGTGAGCAGTTCTTC	CASSLERGWGEQFF
.	TRBJ2-5	.	TRBV5-1	TGCGCCAGCAGCTTGGTACAGGGAGAAGAGACCCAGTACTTC	CASSLVQGEETQYF
TRBD1	TRBJ2-7	.	TRBV15	TGTGCCACCAGCAGTCCCGGGACAGGGGGCTACGAGCAGTACTTC	CATSSPGTGGYEQYF
.	TRBJ1-1	few	TRBV9	TGTGCCAGCAGCCCCGGAGCCACTGAAGCTTTCTTT	CASSPGATEAFF
TRBD1	TRBJ1-5	.	TRBV27	TGTGCCAGCAGTCCGACAGGGCAAAATCAGCCCCAGCATTTT	CASSPTGQNQPQHF
TRBD1	TRBJ2-7	.	TRBV6-5	TGTGCCAGCAGTCCCACCGGGACAGCCTACGAGCAGTACTTC	CASSPTGTAYEQYF
.	TRBJ1-1	.	TRBV19	TGTGCCAGATACAGGCCCTTGAACACTGAAGCTTTCTTT	CARYRPLNTEAFF
.	TRBJ2-5	once	TRBV11-2	TGTGCCAGCAGCTTAGCCGGGGAGACCCAGTACTTC	CASSLAGETQYF
.	TRBJ1-2	.	TRBV5-4	TGTGCCAGCAGCCTTGTCGACACCATGTCGGCAGGCTACACCTTC	CASSLVDTMSAGYTF
TRBD2	TRBJ2-7	.	TRBV7-2	TGTGCCAGCAGCTCGGGACTAGCGGGCTACGAGCAGTACTTC	CASSSGLAGYEQYF
TRBD1	TRBJ2-7	.	TRBV19	TGTGCCAGTAGTGGGAACAGGGGGCGATACGAGCAGTACTTC	CASSGNRGRYEQYF
TRBD1	TRBJ1-6	.	TRBV10-2	TGCGCCAGCCGAGGGGGCGGGTGGGATTCACCCCTCCACTTT	CASRGGGWDSPLHF
TRBD2	TRBJ2-1	.	TRBV10-3	TGTGCCATCGGGACTAGCGGGAGCGCGGAGAATGAGCAGTTCTTC	CAIGTSGSAENEQFF